Listed below are T cell receptor beta chains from one sample, sequenced in a study of cytomegalovirus exposure and HLA in healthy donors. Here immunoSEQ multiplex PCR was the method, and the copy in TCRdb shows in-frame clones only, minus some. The sample yields about 330,000 clones, around 86% seen once. The sequencing sample was made of PBMCs. The receptors were gathered from a young woman in good health and CMV-seronegative. Both conserved end residues are part of each CDR3. Each record gives: CDR3 length, V gene, D gene, CDR3 protein. D genes are given only for firm matches.

CDR3 length: 15; V gene: TRBV27; D gene: .; CDR3 protein: CASSLFRPGAPTQYF
CDR3 length: 15; V gene: TRBV15; D gene: TRBD2; CDR3 protein: CATSSGLAAYYEQYF
CDR3 length: 13; V gene: TRBV6-5; D gene: .; CDR3 protein: CASSYVGGNTIYF
CDR3 length: 15; V gene: TRBV15; D gene: TRBD2; CDR3 protein: CATSRDAGGPNEQFF
CDR3 length: 15; V gene: TRBV28; D gene: TRBD2; CDR3 protein: CASSFILAGQETQYF
CDR3 length: 16; V gene: TRBV7-9; D gene: TRBD2; CDR3 protein: CASSLVGGLALYEQYF
CDR3 length: 12; V gene: TRBV30; D gene: .; CDR3 protein: CAWSADTDTQYF
CDR3 length: 12; V gene: TRBV30; D gene: .; CDR3 protein: CAWSGTENGYTF
CDR3 length: 15; V gene: TRBV27; D gene: .; CDR3 protein: CASSVQGGVNQPQHF
CDR3 length: 15; V gene: TRBV14; D gene: TRBD1; CDR3 protein: CASRGTGRGQETQYF
CDR3 length: 15; V gene: TRBV4-3; D gene: .; CDR3 protein: CASSQDRSNSYEQYF
CDR3 length: 15; V gene: TRBV11-2; D gene: TRBD2; CDR3 protein: CASSPRTSPYNEQFF
CDR3 length: 12; V gene: TRBV29-1; D gene: .; CDR3 protein: CSVAENNYGYTF
CDR3 length: 17; V gene: TRBV27; D gene: .; CDR3 protein: CASRGITSGGGGHIQYF
CDR3 length: 13; V gene: TRBV28; D gene: .; CDR3 protein: CASSLPGQFEAFF
CDR3 length: 16; V gene: TRBV4-2; D gene: TRBD2; CDR3 protein: CASSQVSAGVEETQYF
CDR3 length: 14; V gene: TRBV27; D gene: TRBD1; CDR3 protein: CASSLRQGQETQYF
CDR3 length: 15; V gene: TRBV28; D gene: TRBD1; CDR3 protein: CASSPWTGLMAEAFF
CDR3 length: 16; V gene: TRBV2; D gene: TRBD2; CDR3 protein: CASSGEEREDPNEQFF
CDR3 length: 15; V gene: TRBV4-1; D gene: .; CDR3 protein: CASSPEDSLNYGYTF
CDR3 length: 15; V gene: TRBV27; D gene: TRBD2; CDR3 protein: CASSPPGLAGETQYF
CDR3 length: 14; V gene: TRBV9; D gene: .; CDR3 protein: CASSVGEQTLGQYF
CDR3 length: 16; V gene: TRBV7-8; D gene: TRBD2; CDR3 protein: CASSLDLAGVVNEQFF
CDR3 length: 12; V gene: TRBV29-1; D gene: .; CDR3 protein: CSVDVPGGAQYF
CDR3 length: 15; V gene: TRBV6-5; D gene: TRBD1; CDR3 protein: CASSPGDRVNTEAFF
CDR3 length: 14; V gene: TRBV7-2; D gene: TRBD2; CDR3 protein: CASRELAASYEQYF
CDR3 length: 15; V gene: TRBV19; D gene: TRBD2; CDR3 protein: CASSTGLAGAVEQFF
CDR3 length: 15; V gene: TRBV18; D gene: .; CDR3 protein: CASSPLESSYNEQFF
CDR3 length: 12; V gene: TRBV30; D gene: TRBD1; CDR3 protein: CAWSLDRGEAFF
CDR3 length: 13; V gene: TRBV7-3; D gene: .; CDR3 protein: CASSLTSSYGYTF
CDR3 length: 11; V gene: TRBV29-1; D gene: .; CDR3 protein: CSAHKNYEQYF
CDR3 length: 17; V gene: TRBV15; D gene: TRBD1; CDR3 protein: CATSRDKGQDGGEAQYF
CDR3 length: 12; V gene: TRBV29-1; D gene: .; CDR3 protein: CSVEDRGNEQYF
CDR3 length: 17; V gene: TRBV25-1; D gene: TRBD2; CDR3 protein: CASSAIPGLAGINEQFF
CDR3 length: 15; V gene: TRBV7-9; D gene: TRBD1; CDR3 protein: CASSPLETGVETQYF
CDR3 length: 15; V gene: TRBV7-2; D gene: TRBD2; CDR3 protein: CASSSRTSGRETQYF